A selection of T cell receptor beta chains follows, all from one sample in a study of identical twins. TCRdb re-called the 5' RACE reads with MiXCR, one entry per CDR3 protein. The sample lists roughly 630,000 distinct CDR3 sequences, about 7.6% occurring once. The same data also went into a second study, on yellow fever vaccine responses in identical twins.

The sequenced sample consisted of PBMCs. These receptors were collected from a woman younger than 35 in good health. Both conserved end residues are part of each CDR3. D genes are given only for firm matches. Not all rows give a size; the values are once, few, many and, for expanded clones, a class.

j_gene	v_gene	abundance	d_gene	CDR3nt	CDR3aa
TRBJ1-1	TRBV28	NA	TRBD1	TGTGCCAGTACCAGGGGGCCGGGGTGGGTTTTCTTT	CASTRGPGWVFF
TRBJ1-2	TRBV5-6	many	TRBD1	TGTGCCAGCAGCGCTGGGACAGGGGGCGCGAACTATGGCTACACCTTC	CASSAGTGGANYGYTF
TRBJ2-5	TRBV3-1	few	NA	TGTGCCAGCAGCAGAAGGGGTGGGGGCCAAGAGACCCAGTACTTC	CASSRRGGGQETQYF
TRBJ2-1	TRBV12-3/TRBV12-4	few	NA	TGTGCCAGCAGTTTAGGAAGGCGGGGGCCATACAATGAGCAGTTCTTC	CASSLGRRGPYNEQFF
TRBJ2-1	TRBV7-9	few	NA	TGTGCCAGCAGCTTAGCACCTCTGGGGCAGTTCTTC	CASSLAPLGQFF
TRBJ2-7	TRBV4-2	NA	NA	TGTGCCAGCAGCCAAGGGGGGGGCCTTACCTACGAGCAGTACTTC	CASSQGGGLTYEQYF
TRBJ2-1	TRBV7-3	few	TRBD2	TGTGCCAGCAGTGTAGTCGGGACTACGCTGGTTAATGAGCAGTTCTTC	CASSVVGTTLVNEQFF
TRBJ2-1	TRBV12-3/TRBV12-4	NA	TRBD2	TGTGCCAGCAGTCAACCACGGGCTAGCGGAAGCTCCTACAATGAGCAGTTCTTC	CASSQPRASGSSYNEQFF
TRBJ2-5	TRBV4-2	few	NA	TGTGCCAGCAGCCAAGGGGTTGGAACGTACCAAGAGACCCAGTACTTC	CASSQGVGTYQETQYF
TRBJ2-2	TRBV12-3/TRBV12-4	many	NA	TGTGCCAGCAGCCCGGTTCCATATACGAACACCGGGGAGCTGTTTTTT	CASSPVPYTNTGELFF
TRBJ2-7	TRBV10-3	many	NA	TGTGCCATCGATGACAGAGGAGGGGAAGGCGAGCAGTACTTC	CAIDDRGGEGEQYF
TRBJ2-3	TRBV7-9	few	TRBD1	TGTGCCAGCAGCTTAGCTTTGGGACAGGGCGCAGATACGCAGTATTTT	CASSLALGQGADTQYF
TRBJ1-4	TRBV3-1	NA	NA	TGTGCCAGCAGCCAAGAGGTCGGGTCAACTAATGAAAAACTGTTTTTT	CASSQEVGSTNEKLFF
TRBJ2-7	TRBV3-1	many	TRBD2	TGTGCCAGCAGCCAAGCCGGACTAGCCAACTTTTTGGGTTCCTACGAGCAGTACTTC	CASSQAGLANFLGSYEQYF
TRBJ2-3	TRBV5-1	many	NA	TGCGCCAGCAGCTTGGGAGCTAGCAGACCTAGCACAGATACGCAGTATTTT	CASSLGASRPSTDTQYF
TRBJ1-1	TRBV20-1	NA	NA	TGCAGTGCGATGTCGGAGCCGGGGCGGAACACTGAAGCTTTCTTT	CSAMSEPGRNTEAFF
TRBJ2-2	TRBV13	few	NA	TGTGCCACGGAGCAATCAGGATTACACACCGGGGAGCTGTTTTTT	CATEQSGLHTGELFF
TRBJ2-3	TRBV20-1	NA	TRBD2	TGCAGTGCGGGTCCGGGCCGGGGGGGTACTAGCACAGATACGCAGTATTTT	CSAGPGRGGTSTDTQYF
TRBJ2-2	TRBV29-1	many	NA	TGCAGCGTTGGAGTCCTAAACACCGGGGAGCTGTTTTTT	CSVGVLNTGELFF
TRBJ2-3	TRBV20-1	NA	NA	TGCTGTGCTAGAGATGTGGGGGGCGCGGGGCGCACAGATACGCAGTATTTT	CCARDVGGAGRTDTQYF
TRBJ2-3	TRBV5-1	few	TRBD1	TGCGCCAGCAGCTTGGACCCGACAGGGGGCGCAGATACGCAGTATTTT	CASSLDPTGGADTQYF
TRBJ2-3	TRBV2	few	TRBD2	TGTGCCAGCAGAGGACGACTAGCGGGCACAGATACGCAGTATTTT	CASRGRLAGTDTQYF
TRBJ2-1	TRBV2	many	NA	TGTGCCAGCAAGGGAGCAGGAAGGTACAATGAGCAGTTCTTC	CASKGAGRYNEQFF
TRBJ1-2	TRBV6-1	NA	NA	TGTGCCAGCGCCCTTGATCGGTGGCGCTATGGCTACACCTTC	CASALDRWRYGYTF
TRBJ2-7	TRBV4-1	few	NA	TGCGCCAGCAGCAACCGCGCGGCCTACGAGCAGTACTTC	CASSNRAAYEQYF
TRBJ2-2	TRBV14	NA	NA	TGTGCCAGCAGCCCATACCGGATGCTGTTTTTT	CASSPYRMLFF
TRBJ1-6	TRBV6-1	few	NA	TGTGCCAGCATGGAGACACCGAATTCACCCCTCCACTTT	CASMETPNSPLHF
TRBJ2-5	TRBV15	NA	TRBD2	TGTGCCACCGGGCTAGCGGGAGGCCACCAGTACTTC	CATGLAGGHQYF
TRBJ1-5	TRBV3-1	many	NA	TGTGCCAGCAGCCAAGGTCAGACTGGGTGGCCCCAGCATTTT	CASSQGQTGWPQHF
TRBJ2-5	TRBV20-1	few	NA	TGCAGTGCTAGAGATCTCCGTAGGGGGTTGGAGACCCAGTACTTC	CSARDLRRGLETQYF
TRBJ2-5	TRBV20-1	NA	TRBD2	TGCAGTGCTAGAGATTGGCTAGCGGGGGAGCAAGAGACCCAGTACTTC	CSARDWLAGEQETQYF
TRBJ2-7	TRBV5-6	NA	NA	TGTGCCAGCAGCCCCAGGCACGTCTACGAGCAGTACTTC	CASSPRHVYEQYF
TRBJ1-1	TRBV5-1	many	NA	TGCGCCAGCAGCTTGATGCCGAAGGGGGCTGAAGCTTTCTTT	CASSLMPKGAEAFF
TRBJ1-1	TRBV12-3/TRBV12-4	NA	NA	TGTGCCAGCAGTTTGACGCAGGGTTTGACAGCTTTCTTT	CASSLTQGLTAFF
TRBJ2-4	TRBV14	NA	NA	TGTGCCAGCAGCCAAAACCTTCAGGGTATTCAGTACTTC	CASSQNLQGIQYF
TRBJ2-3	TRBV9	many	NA	TGTGCCAGCAGCGTAGCTACTAGCACAGATACGCAGTATTTT	CASSVATSTDTQYF
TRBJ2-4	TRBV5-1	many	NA	TGCGCCAGCAGCTTGGCAACAGGACAATTAGCCAAAAACATTCAGTACTTC	CASSLATGQLAKNIQYF
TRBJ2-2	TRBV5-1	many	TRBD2	TGCGCCAGCAGCTTGGGACTAGCGGGAGGTCACACCGGGGAGCTGTTTTTT	CASSLGLAGGHTGELFF
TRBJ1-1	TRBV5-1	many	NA	TGCGCCAGCAGCCCTGACGGGGTCCGAGGTGAAGCTTTCTTT	CASSPDGVRGEAFF
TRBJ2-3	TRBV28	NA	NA	TGTGCCAGCAGCCGATTGGGGGTCTCCACAGATACGCAGTATTTT	CASSRLGVSTDTQYF